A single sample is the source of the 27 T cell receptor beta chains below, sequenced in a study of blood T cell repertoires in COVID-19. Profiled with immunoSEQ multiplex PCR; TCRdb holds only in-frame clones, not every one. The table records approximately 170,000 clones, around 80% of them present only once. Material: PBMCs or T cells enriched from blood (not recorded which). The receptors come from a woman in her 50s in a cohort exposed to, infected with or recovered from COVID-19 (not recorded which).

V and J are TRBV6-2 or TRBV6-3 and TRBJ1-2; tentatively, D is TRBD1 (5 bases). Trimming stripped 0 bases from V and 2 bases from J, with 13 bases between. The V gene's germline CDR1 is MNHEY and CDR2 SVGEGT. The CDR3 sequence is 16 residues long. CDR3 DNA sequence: TGTGCCAGCAGTTACTCCTATGACAGCTCCAACTATGGCTACACCTTC. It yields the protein CASSYSYDSSNYGYTF.

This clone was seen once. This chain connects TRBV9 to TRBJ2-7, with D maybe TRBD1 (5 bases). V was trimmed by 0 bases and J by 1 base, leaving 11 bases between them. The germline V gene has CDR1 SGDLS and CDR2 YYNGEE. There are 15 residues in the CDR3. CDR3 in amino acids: CASSVGGQPSYEQYF. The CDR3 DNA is TGTGCCAGCAGCGTAGGAGGACAACCATCCTACGAGCAGTACTTC.

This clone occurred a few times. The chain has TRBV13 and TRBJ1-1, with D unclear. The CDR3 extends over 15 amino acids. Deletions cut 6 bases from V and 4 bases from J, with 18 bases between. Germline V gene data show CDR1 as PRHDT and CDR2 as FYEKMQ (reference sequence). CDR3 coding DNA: TGTGCCAGCAGTCCGAGCAGGAGGAGGGCCACTGAAGCTTTCTTT. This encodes CASSPSRRRATEAFF.

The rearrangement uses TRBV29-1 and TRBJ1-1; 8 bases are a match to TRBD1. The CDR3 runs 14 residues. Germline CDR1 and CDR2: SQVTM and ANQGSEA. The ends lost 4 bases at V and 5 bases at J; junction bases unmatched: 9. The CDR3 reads CSVGDSGGITEAFF. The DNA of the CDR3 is TGCAGCGTTGGAGATTCAGGGGGCATTACTGAAGCTTTCTTT.

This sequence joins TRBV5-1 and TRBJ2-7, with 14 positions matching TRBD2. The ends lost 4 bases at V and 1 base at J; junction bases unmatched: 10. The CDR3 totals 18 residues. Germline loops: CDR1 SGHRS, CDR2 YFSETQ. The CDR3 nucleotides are TGCGCCAGCAGCCTAATGACTAGCGGGGGGGCCGAATCCTACGAGCAGTACTTC. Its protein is CASSLMTSGGAESYEQYF.

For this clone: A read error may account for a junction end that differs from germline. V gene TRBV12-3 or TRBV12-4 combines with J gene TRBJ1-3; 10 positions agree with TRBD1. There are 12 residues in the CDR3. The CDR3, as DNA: TGTGCCAGCAGTTTGGGCCCGGGGACAGGGGTTTTT. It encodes CASSLGPGTGVF.

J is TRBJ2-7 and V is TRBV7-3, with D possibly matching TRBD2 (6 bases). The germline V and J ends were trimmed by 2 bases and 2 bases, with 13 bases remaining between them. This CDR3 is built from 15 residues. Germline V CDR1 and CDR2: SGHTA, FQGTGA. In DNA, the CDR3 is TGTGCCAGCAGCTTAGGGCCTAGCGCTACCTACGAGCAGTACTTC. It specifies CASSLGPSATYEQYF.

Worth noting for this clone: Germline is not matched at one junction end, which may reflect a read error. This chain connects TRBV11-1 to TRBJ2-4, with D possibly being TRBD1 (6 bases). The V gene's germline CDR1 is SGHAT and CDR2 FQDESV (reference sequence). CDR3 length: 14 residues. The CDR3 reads CASSFSKGQRNMHF. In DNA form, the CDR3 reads TGTGCCAGCAGCTTCAGCAAAGGACAGAGAAACATGCACTTC.

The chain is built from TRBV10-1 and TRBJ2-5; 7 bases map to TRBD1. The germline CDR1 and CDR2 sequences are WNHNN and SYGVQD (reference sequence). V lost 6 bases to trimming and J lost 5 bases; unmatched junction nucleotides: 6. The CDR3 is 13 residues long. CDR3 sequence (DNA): TGCGCCAGCAGCGGGACAGCCAGGGAGACCCAGTACTTC. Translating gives CASSGTARETQYF.

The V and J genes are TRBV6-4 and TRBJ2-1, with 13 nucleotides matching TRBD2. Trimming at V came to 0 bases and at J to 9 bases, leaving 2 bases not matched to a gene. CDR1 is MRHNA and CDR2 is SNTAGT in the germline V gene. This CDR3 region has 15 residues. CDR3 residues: CASSDSGTSGVEQFF. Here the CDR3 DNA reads TGTGCCAGCAGTGACTCAGGGACTAGCGGGGTTGAGCAGTTCTTC.

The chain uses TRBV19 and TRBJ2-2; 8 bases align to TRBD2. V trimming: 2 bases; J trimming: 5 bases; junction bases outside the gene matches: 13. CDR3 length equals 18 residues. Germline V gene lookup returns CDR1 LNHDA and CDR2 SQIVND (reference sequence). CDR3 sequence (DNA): TGTGCCAGTAGTATATATCTGGAGGTAGCGGGAAGGACCGGGGAGCTGTTTTTT. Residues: CASSIYLEVAGRTGELFF.

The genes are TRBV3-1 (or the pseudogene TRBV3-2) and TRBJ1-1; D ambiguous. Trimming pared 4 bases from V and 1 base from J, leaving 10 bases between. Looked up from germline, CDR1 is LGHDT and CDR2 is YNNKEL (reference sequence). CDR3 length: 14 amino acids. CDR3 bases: TGTGCCAGCAGCCCCCGAGGGAGGAACACTGAAGCTTTCTTT. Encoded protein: CASSPRGRNTEAFF.

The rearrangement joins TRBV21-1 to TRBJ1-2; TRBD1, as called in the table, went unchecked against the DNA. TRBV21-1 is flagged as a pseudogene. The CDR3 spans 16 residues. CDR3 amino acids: CASSKGCGTGRFGYTF. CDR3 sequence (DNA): TGTGCCAGCAGCAAGGGATGCGGGACAGGGCGCTTTGGCTACACCTTC.

The CDR3 nucleotides read TGTGCCAGCGGGGGGAGAGAGACCCAGTACTTC. Encoded protein: CASGGRETQYF. V is TRBV5-6 and J is TRBJ2-5; a weak D match, TRBD2 (6 bases). Germline V gives CDR1 SGHDT, CDR2 YYEEEE. The CDR3 extends over 11 amino acids. Trimming stripped 7 bases from V and 4 bases from J, with 8 bases between. Looking up the rest from reference TRBV5-6 and TRBJ2-5 gives the full variable domain: DAGVTQSPTHLIKTRGQQVTLRCSPKSGHDTVSWYQQALGQGPQFIFQYYEEEERQRGNFPDRFSGHQFPNYSSELNVNALLLGDSALYLCASGGRETQYFGPGTRLLVL.

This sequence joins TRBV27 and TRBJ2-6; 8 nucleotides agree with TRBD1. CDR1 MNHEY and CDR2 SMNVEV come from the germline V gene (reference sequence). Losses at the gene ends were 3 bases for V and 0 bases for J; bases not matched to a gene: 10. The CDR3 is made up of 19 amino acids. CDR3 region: CASSFRGQGLHSGANVLTF. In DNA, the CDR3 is TGTGCCAGCAGTTTCCGCGGACAGGGCCTCCACTCTGGGGCCAACGTCCTGACTTTC.

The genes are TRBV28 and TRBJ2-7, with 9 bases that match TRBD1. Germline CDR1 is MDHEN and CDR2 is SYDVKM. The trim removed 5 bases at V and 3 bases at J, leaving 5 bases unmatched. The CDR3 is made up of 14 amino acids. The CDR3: CASSPRDRDYEQYF. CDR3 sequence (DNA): TGTGCCAGCAGTCCCCGGGACAGGGACTACGAGCAGTACTTC.

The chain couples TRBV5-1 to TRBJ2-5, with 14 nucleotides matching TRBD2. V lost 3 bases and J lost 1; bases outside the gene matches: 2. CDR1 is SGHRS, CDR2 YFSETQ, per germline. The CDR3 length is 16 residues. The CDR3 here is CASSSGTSGSQETQYF. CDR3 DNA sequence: TGCGCCAGCAGCTCTGGGACTAGCGGGAGCCAAGAGACCCAGTACTTC.

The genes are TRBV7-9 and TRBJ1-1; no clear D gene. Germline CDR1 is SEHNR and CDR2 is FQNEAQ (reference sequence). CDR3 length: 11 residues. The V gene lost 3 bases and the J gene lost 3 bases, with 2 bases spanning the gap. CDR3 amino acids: CASSFDTEAFF. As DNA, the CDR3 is TGTGCCAGCAGCTTCGACACTGAAGCTTTCTTT.

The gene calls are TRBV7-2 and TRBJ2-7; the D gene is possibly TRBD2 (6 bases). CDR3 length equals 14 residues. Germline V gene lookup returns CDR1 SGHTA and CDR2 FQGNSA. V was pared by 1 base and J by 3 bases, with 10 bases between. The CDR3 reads CASSLVASDYEQYF. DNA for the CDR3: TGTGCCAGCAGCTTAGTGGCTAGCGACTACGAGCAGTACTTC.

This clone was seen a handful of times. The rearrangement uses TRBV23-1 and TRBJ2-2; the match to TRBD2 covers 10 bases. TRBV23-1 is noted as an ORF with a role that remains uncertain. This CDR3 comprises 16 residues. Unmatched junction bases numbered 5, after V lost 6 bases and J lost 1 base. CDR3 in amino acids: CASRESGRENTGELFF. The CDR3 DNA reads TGCGCCAGCAGGGAAAGCGGGAGGGAGAACACCGGGGAGCTGTTTTTT.

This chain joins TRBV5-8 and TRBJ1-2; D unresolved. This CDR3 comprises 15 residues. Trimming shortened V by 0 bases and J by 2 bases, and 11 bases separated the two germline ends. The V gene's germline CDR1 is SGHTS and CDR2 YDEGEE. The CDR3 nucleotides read TGTGCCAGCAGCTTGGAAAGGTCGGGGAACTATGGCTACACCTTC. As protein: CASSLERSGNYGYTF.

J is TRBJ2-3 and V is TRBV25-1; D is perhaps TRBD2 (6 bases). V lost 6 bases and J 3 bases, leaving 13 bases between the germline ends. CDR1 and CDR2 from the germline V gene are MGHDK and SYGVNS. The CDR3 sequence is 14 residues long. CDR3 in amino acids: CASRSWGETDTQYF. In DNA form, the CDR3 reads TGTGCCAGCAGATCGTGGGGGGAAACAGATACGCAGTATTTT. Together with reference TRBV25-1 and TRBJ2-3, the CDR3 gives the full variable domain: EADIYQTPRYLVIGTGKKITLECSQTMGHDKMYWYQQDPGMELHLIHYSYGVNSTEKGDLSSESTVSRIRTEHFPLTLESARPSHTSQYLCASRSWGETDTQYFGPGTRLTVL.

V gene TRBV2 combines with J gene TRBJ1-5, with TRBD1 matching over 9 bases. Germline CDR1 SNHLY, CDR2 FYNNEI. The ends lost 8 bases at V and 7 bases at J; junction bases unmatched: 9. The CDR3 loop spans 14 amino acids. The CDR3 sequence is CASSRGTGRQPQHF. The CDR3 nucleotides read TGTGCCAGCTCACGGGGGACAGGGAGGCAGCCCCAGCATTTT.

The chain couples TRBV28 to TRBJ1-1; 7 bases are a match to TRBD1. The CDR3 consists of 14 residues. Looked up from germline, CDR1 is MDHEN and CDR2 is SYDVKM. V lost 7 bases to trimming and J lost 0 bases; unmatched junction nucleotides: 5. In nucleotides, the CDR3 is TGTGCCAGCATCGCCGGGACAGTGAACACTGAAGCTTTCTTT. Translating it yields CASIAGTVNTEAFF. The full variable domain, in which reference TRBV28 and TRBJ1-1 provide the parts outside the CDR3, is DVKVTQSSRYLVKRTGEKVFLECVQDMDHENMFWYRQDPGLGLRLIYFSYDVKMKEKGDIPEGYSVSREKKERFSLILESASTNQTSMYLCASIAGTVNTEAFFGQGTRLTVV.

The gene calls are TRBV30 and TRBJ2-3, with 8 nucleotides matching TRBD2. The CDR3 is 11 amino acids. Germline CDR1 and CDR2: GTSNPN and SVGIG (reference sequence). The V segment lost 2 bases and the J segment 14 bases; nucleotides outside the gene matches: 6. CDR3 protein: CAWSKGLVRYF. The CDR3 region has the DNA TGTGCCTGGAGTAAGGGACTAGTTCGGTATTTT.

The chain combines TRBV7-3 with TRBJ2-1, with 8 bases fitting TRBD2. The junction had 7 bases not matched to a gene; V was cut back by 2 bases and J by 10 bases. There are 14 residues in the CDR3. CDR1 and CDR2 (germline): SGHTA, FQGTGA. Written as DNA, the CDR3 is TGTGCCAGCAGCTTACTCGGGGGGGAATACGAGCAGTTCTTC. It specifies CASSLLGGEYEQFF.

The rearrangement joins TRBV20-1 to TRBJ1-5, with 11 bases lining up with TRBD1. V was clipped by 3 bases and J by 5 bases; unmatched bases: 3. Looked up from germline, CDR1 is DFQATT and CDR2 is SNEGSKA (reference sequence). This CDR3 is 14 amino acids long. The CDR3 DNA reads TGCAGTGCTAGTCCGGGACAGGGGGATCAGCCCCAGCATTTT. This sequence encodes CSASPGQGDQPQHF.